The 10 T cell receptor beta chains listed next were all sequenced from one sample in a study of spatial heterogeneity in lung cancer. Time point given: blood at routine non-recurrence follow-up after resection. Frozen PBMC, nontumor lung or tumor provided whole RNA, which was sequenced unsorted. Via MiXCR, TCRdb re-called the 5' RACE reads, giving one row per CDR3 protein. The profile shows under 30,000 distinct CDR3 sequences, 5% to 6.5% of them singletons. The source material was PBMCs, sampled at follow-up. These receptors were taken from a male donor with early-stage non-small cell lung cancer.

At least ten counts were recorded for this clonotype. CDR3 nucleotide sequence: TGCGCCAGCAGCCAAGTGGAGTTTAGCGGGGGGCAAGAGACCCAGTACTTC. It specifies CASSQVEFSGGQETQYF. The chain employs TRBV4-1 and TRBJ2-5; 10 bases are a match to TRBD2. The CDR3 sequence is 17 residues long. The V gene end was trimmed by 1 base and the J gene end by 2 bases; junction bases not matched to a gene: 7. Per the germline V gene, CDR1 is MGHRA and CDR2 is YSYEKL.

This clonotype was counted a few times. The CDR3 loop reads CSATGLAGLTDTQYF. CDR3 sequence (DNA): TGCAGTGCTACCGGACTAGCGGGCCTCACAGATACGCAGTATTTT. The J gene is TRBJ2-3, the V gene TRBV20-1; 11 bases map to TRBD2. The V segment lost 4 bases and the J segment 2 bases; nucleotides outside the gene matches: 5. The CDR3 runs to 15 residues. Germline CDR1 reads DFQATT; CDR2 reads SNEGSKA (reference sequence).

This clonotype was counted ten times or more. Its ends do not fully match the called genes, so a read error is possible. The chain links TRBV10-3 to TRBJ1-3; 7 nucleotides match TRBD1. Germline CDR1 ENHRY, CDR2 SYGVKD. There are 15 residues in the CDR3. The CDR3 DNA reads TGTGCCATCAGGGAGTACGGGACAGAAAGAAACACCATATATTTT. This translates into CAIREYGTERNTIYF.

Concerning this clonotype itself: This may come from a read error, since a much larger clone is one base off. The V and J genes are TRBV19 and TRBJ1-2; the D gene is possibly TRBD1 (5 bases). Germline V CDR1 and CDR2: LNHDA, SQIVND (reference sequence). The CDR3 covers 15 residues. CDR3 loop: CTSSIDGALNYGYTF. The CDR3 coding sequence is TGTACCAGTAGTATAGACGGGGCGCTTAACTATGGCTACACCTTC. Supplemented by reference TRBV19 and TRBJ1-2, the full variable domain reads DGGITQSPKYLFRKEGQNVTLSCEQNLNHDAMYWYRQDPGQGLRLIYYSQIVNDFQKGDIAEGYSVSREKKESFPLTVTSAQKNPTAFYLCTSSIDGALNYGYTFGSGTRLTVV.

This clonotype came up many times. The V and J genes are TRBV24-1 and TRBJ2-2; D is ambiguous. The germline V gene encodes CDR1 KGHDR and CDR2 SFDVKD. The V end was cut by 0 bases, the J end by 4 bases, with 5 bases between. This CDR3 has 14 amino acids. In nucleotides, the CDR3 is TGTGCCACCAGTGATTTGCTCAGCACCGGGGAGCTGTTTTTT. Translating it yields CATSDLLSTGELFF.

This clonotype occurred a few times. This chain links TRBV6-2 or TRBV6-3 with TRBJ2-7; a weak D match, TRBD2 (6 bases). CDR1 MNHEY and CDR2 SVGEGT come from the germline V gene. The V gene lost 6 bases and the J gene lost 4 bases, with 13 bases spanning the gap. CDR3 length equals 13 residues. The CDR3, as DNA: TGTGCCAGCAGCCAAGGGGACTTTTACGAGCAGTACGTC. Its protein product is CASSQGDFYEQYV.

This clonotype was observed at least ten times. V and J are TRBV5-8 and TRBJ2-5; TRBD2 matches 10 bases. Germline V gene lookup returns CDR1 SGHTS and CDR2 YDEGEE. The CDR3 covers 16 residues. V was pared by 4 bases and J by 3 bases, with 9 bases of the junction left unmatched. This chain's CDR3 is CASSPWTSGIKETQYF. The CDR3 nucleotides read TGTGCCAGCAGCCCGTGGACTAGCGGAATAAAAGAGACCCAGTACTTC.

J is TRBJ2-2 and V is TRBV11-2; 8 bases are shared with TRBD1. This CDR3 comprises 16 residues. V shed 6 bases, J shed 0 bases, and the junction held 6 bases outside the gene matches. Germline V CDR1 and CDR2: SGHAT, FQNNGV. In nucleotides, the CDR3 is TGTGCCAGCAGTAACAGGGGGGACGCGAACACCGGGGAGCTGTTTTTT. Its protein is CASSNRGDANTGELFF. The variable domain in full, with the rest retrieved from reference TRBV11-2 and TRBJ2-2, is EAGVAQSPRYKIIEKRQSVAFWCNPISGHATLYWYQQILGQGPKLLIQFQNNGVVDDSQLPKDRFSAERLKGVDSTLKIQPAKLEDSAVYLCASSNRGDANTGELFFGEGSRLTVL.

Many counts were recorded for this clonotype. The chain employs TRBV20-1 and TRBJ1-4, with a weak D call TRBD1 (5 bases). The CDR3 consists of 15 residues. Between the trimmed V and J ends, which lost 0 bases and 5 bases, there was a span of 13 bases. Germline V CDR1 and CDR2: DFQATT, SNEGSKA (reference sequence). The CDR3 here is CSARDKGRRNEKLFF. Here the CDR3 DNA reads TGCAGTGCTAGAGACAAGGGACGGCGGAATGAAAAACTGTTTTTT.

This clonotype was detected ten times or more. J is TRBJ1-4 and V is TRBV6-5; a possible D gene is TRBD1 (5 bases). V was shortened by 2 bases and J by 6 bases, with 16 bases between the two germline ends. This CDR3 spans 16 amino acids. Germline V gene sequence: CDR1 MNHEY, CDR2 SVGAGI. This CDR3 reads CASSYTQTGPDEKLFF. The CDR3 DNA reads as TGTGCCAGCAGTTACACACAGACGGGACCCGATGAAAAACTGTTTTTT.